This TCR beta chain appears in the sequencing data of a study of T cell responses to AZD1222 COVID-19 vaccine. Sequenced by immunoSEQ multiplex PCR; TCRdb stores in-frame clones only, minus some. The sample includes about 140,000 clones, 85% to 90% seen only once; the top ten take roughly 1.7%. The TCR sequence derives from an adult in good health. The source material was peripheral blood, sampled on day 0 of AZD1222 vaccination.

CDR3 bases: TGTGCCAGCAGCCAAGGGACTATAAGCCAGGGGAGGCAAGAGACCCAGTACTTC. Its protein is CASSQGTISQGRQETQYF. This chain uses TRBV14 with TRBJ2-5; D is tentatively TRBD1 or TRBD2 (6 bases each). This CDR3 has 18 residues. Trimming removed 1 base from V and 2 bases from J, with 20 bases in between. Germline V gene data show CDR1 as SGHDN and CDR2 as FVKESK.